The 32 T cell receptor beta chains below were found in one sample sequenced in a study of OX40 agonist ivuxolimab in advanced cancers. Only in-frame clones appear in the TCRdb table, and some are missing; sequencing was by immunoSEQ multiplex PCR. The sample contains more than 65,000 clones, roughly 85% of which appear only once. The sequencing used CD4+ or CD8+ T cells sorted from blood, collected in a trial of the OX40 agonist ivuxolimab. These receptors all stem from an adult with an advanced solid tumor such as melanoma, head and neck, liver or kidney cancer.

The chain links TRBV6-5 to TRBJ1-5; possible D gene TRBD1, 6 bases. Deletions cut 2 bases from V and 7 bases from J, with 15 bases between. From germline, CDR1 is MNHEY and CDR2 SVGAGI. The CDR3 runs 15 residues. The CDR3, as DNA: TGTGCCAGCAGTTACACCAGGCGAGGGGGACAGCCCCAGCATTTT. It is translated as CASSYTRRGGQPQHF.

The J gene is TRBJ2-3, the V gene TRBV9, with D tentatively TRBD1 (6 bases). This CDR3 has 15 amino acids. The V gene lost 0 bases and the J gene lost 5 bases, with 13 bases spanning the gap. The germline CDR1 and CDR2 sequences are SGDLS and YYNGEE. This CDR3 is CASSVAPGAGDTQYF. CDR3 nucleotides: TGTGCCAGCAGCGTAGCTCCAGGGGCTGGAGATACGCAGTATTTT.

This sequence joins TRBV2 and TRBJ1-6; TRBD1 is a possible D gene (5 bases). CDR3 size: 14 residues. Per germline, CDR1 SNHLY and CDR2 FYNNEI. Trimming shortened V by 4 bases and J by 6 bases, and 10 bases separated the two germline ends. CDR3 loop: CASSAQGGNSPLHF. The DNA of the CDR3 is TGTGCCAGCAGTGCCCAGGGAGGTAATTCACCCCTCCACTTT.

The CDR3 protein is CASSAGLATDTQYF. The CDR3 region has the DNA TGTGCCAGCAGCGCCGGACTAGCCACAGATACGCAGTATTTT. The rearrangement uses TRBV7-2 and TRBJ2-3, with 8 bases that match TRBD2. This CDR3 comprises 14 residues. CDR1 is SGHTA and CDR2 is FQGNSA in the germline V gene. With V trimmed by 5 bases and J by 2 bases, 3 bases remained unmatched.

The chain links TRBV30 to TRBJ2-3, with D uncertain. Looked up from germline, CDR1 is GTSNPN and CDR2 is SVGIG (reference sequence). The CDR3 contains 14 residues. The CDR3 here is CAYNGYTSADTQYF. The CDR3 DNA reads TGTGCATACAACGGGTATACAAGCGCAGATACGCAGTATTTT. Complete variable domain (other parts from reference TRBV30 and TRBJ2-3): SQTIHQWPATLVQPVGSPLSLECTVEGTSNPNLYWYRQAAGRGLQLLFYSVGIGQISSEVPQNLSASRPQDRQFILSSKKLLLSDSGFYLCAYNGYTSADTQYFGPGTRLTVL.

The CDR3 here is CASVPWGLAGDEQYF. The DNA of the CDR3 is TGTGCCAGCGTCCCTTGGGGGCTAGCGGGAGACGAGCAGTACTTC. The rearrangement joins TRBV5-8 to TRBJ2-7; TRBD2 matches at 10 bases. Germline V lookup: CDR1 SGHTS, CDR2 YDEGEE. V shed 7 bases and J 5 bases; nucleotides not matched to a gene: 12. The CDR3 spans 15 residues. Based on the CDR3 plus reference TRBV5-8 and TRBJ2-7, the full variable domain is EAGVTQSPTHLIKTRGQQATLRCSPISGHTSVYWYQQALGLGLQFLLWYDEGEERNRGNFPPRFSGRQFPNYSSELNVNALELEDSALYLCASVPWGLAGDEQYFGPGTRLTVT.

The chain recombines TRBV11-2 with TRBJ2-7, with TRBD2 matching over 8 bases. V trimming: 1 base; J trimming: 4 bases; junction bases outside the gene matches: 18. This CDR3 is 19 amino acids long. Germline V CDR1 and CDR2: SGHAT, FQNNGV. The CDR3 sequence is CASSLVMGSGGGGSYEQYF. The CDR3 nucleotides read TGTGCCAGCAGCTTAGTCATGGGGTCTGGCGGCGGGGGGTCGTACGAGCAGTACTTC.

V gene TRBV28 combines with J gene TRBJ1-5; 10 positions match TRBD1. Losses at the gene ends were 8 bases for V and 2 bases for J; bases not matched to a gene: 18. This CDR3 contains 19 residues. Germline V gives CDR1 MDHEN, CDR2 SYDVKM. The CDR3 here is CASLRSGTGVAGGNQPQHF. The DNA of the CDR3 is TGTGCCAGCCTTCGGAGTGGGACAGGGGTGGCAGGTGGCAATCAGCCCCAGCATTTT. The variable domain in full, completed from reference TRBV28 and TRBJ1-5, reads DVKVTQSSRYLVKRTGEKVFLECVQDMDHENMFWYRQDPGLGLRLIYFSYDVKMKEKGDIPEGYSVSREKKERFSLILESASTNQTSMYLCASLRSGTGVAGGNQPQHFGDGTRLSIL.

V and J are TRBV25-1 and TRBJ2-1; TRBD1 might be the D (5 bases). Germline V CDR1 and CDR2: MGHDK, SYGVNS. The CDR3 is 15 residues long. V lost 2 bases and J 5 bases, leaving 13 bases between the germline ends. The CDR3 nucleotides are TGTGCCAGCAGTGAAACACAGGTCCTCAACAATGAGCAGTTCTTC. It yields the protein CASSETQVLNNEQFF.

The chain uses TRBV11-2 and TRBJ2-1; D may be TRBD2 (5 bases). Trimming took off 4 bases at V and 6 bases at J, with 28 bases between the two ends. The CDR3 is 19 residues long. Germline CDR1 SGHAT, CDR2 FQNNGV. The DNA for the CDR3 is TGTGCCAGCAGCTACCGCTCCACAACAGTCGGGGATCGTACCAATGAGCAGTTCTTC. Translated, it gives CASSYRSTTVGDRTNEQFF.

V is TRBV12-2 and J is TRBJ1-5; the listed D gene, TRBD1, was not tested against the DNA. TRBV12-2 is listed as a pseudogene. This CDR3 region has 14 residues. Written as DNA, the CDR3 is TGTGCAAGTCGCTTAGGGACAGGGAGTCAGCCCCAGCATTTT. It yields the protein CASRLGTGSQPQHF.

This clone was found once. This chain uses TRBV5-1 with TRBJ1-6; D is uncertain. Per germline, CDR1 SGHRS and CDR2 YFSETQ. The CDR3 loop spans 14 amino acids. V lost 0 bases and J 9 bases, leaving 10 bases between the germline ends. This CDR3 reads CASSLEGARSPLHF. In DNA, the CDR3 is TGCGCCAGCAGCTTGGAGGGCGCGCGTTCACCCCTCCACTTT.

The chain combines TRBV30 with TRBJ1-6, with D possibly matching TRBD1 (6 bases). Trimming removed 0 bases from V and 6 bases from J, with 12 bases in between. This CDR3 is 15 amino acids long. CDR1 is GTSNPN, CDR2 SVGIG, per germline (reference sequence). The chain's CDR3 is CAWSVVGQSNSPLHF. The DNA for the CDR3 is TGTGCCTGGAGTGTAGTTGGACAGTCTAATTCACCCCTCCACTTT.

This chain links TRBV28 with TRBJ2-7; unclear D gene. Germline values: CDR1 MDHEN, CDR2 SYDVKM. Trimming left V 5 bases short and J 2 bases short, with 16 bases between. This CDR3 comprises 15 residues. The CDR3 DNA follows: TGTGCCAGCAGTACCGCACTGGCAGGTGCCTACGAGCAGTACTTC. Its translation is CASSTALAGAYEQYF.

The CDR3 protein is CASSTRGHEQYF. Written as DNA, the CDR3 is TGTGCCAGTAGTACCAGGGGCCACGAGCAGTACTTC. The gene calls are TRBV19 and TRBJ2-7, with D possibly matching TRBD1 (6 bases). Germline V gene sequence: CDR1 LNHDA, CDR2 SQIVND (reference sequence). Trimming removed 4 bases from V and 5 bases from J, with 9 bases in between. The CDR3 has 12 amino acids.

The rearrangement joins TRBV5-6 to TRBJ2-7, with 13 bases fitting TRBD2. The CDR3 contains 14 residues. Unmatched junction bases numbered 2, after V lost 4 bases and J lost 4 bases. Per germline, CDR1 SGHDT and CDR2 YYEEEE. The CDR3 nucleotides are TGTGCCAGCAGCCGGACTAGCGGGGGTTACGAGCAGTACTTC. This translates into CASSRTSGGYEQYF.

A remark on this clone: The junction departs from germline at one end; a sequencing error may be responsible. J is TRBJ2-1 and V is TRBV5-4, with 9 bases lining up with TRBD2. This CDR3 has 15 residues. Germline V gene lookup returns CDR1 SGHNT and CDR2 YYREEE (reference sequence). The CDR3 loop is CASSLSSGAYNGQFF. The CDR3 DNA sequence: TGTGCCAGCAGCTTGTCTAGCGGGGCCTACAATGGGCAGTTCTTC.

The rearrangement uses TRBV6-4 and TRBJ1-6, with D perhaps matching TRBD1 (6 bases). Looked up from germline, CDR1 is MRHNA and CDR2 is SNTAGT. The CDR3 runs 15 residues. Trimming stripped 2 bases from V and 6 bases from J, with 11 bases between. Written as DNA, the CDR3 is TGTGCCAGCAGTGACGGGGGGGCGGGTAATTCACCCCTCCACTTT. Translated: CASSDGGAGNSPLHF.

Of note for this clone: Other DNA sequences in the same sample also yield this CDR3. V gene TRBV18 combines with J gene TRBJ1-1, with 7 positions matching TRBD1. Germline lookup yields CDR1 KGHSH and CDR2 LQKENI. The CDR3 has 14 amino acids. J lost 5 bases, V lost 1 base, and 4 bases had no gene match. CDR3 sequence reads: CASSPRQGNTEAFF. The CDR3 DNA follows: TGTGCCAGCTCACCACGACAGGGAAATACTGAAGCTTTCTTT.

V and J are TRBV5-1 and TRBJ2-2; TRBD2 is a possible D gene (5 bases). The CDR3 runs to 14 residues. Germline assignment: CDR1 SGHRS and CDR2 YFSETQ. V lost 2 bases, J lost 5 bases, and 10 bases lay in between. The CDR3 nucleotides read TGCGCCAGCAGCTTTGAGGGAGTTACCGGGGAGCTGTTTTTT. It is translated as CASSFEGVTGELFF.

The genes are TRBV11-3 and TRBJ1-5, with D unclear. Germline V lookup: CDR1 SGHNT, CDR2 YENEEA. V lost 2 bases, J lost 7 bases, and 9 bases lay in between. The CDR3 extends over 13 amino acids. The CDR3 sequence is CASSLSVRQPQHF. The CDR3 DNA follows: TGTGCCAGCAGCTTATCGGTGAGGCAGCCCCAGCATTTT.

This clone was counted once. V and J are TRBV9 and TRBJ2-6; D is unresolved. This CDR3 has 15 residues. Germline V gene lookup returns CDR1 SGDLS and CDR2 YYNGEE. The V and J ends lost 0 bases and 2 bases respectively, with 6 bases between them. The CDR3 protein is CASSVGSAGANVLTF. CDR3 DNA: TGTGCCAGCAGCGTAGGAAGCGCTGGGGCCAACGTCCTGACTTTC.

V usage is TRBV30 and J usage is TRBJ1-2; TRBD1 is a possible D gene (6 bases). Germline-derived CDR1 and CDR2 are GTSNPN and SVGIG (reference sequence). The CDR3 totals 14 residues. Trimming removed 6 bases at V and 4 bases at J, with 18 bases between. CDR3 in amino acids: CACVQGGGSYGYTF. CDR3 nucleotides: TGTGCCTGTGTACAGGGCGGGGGATCCTATGGCTACACCTTC.

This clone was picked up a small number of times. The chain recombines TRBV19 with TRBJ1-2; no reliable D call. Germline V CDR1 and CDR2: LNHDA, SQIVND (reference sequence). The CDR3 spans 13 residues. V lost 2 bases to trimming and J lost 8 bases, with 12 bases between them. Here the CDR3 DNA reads TGTGCCAGTAGTATACGGACGCTCGGGGGCTACACCTTC. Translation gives CASSIRTLGGYTF. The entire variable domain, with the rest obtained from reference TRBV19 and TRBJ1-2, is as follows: DGGITQSPKYLFRKEGQNVTLSCEQNLNHDAMYWYRQDPGQGLRLIYYSQIVNDFQKGDIAEGYSVSREKKESFPLTVTSAQKNPTAFYLCASSIRTLGGYTFGSGTRLTVV.

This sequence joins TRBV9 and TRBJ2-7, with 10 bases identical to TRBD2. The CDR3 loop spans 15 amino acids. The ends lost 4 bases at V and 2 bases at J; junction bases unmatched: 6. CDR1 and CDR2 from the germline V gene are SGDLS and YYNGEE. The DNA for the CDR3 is TGTGCCAGCAGCCTGCGGACTAGCGGACCCTACGAGCAGTACTTC. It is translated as CASSLRTSGPYEQYF.

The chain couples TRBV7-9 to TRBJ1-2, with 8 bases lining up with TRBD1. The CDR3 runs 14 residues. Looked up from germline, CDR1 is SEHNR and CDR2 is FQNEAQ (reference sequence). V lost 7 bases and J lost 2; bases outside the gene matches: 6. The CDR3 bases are TGTGCCAGCAACCCGGGACAGGCGAACTATGGCTACACCTTC. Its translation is CASNPGQANYGYTF.

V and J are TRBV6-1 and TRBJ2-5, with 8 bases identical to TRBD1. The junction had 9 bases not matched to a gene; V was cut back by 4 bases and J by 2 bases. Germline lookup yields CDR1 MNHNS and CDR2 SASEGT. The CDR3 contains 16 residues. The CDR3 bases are TGTGCCAGCAGTGCTGGACAGGGATTGATTCAAGAGACCCAGTACTTC. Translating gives CASSAGQGLIQETQYF.

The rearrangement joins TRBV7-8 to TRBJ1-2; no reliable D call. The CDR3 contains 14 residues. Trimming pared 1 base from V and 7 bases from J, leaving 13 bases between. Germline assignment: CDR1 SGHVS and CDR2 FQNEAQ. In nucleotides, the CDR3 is TGTGCCAGCAGCTTAGATAGGACCGAAGTTGGCTACACCTTC. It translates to CASSLDRTEVGYTF.

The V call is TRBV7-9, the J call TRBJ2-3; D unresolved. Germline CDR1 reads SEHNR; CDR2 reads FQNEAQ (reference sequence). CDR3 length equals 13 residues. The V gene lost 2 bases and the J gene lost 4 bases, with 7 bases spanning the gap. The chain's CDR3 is CASSLIGPDTQYF. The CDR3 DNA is TGTGCCAGCAGCTTAATAGGTCCAGATACGCAGTATTTT. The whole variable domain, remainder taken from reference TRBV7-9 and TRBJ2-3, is DTGVSQNPRHKITKRGQNVTFRCDPISEHNRLYWYRQTLGQGPEFLTYFQNEAQLEKSRLLSDRFSAERPKGSFSTLEIQRTEQGDSAMYLCASSLIGPDTQYFGPGTRLTVL.

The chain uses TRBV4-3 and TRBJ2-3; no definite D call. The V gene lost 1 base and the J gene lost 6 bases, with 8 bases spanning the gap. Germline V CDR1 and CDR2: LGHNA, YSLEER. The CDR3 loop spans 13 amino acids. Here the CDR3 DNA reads TGCGCCAGCAGCCAAGGATTATTGGATACGCAGTATTTT. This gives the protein CASSQGLLDTQYF.

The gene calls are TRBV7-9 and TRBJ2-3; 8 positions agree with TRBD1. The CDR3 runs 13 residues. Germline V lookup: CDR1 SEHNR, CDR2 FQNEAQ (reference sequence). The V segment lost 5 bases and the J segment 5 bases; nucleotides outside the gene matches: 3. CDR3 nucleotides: TGTGCCAGCAGCCGACAGGGGAAAGATACGCAGTATTTT. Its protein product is CASSRQGKDTQYF.

The CDR3 DNA sequence: TGTGCCAGCAGCGTAAGACCCGACGGGGAGCTGTTTTTT. Its protein product is CASSVRPDGELFF. This chain connects TRBV9 to TRBJ2-2; D not resolved. V lost 1 base, J lost 7 bases, and 8 bases lay in between. The germline gives CDR1 SGDLS, CDR2 YYNGEE. The CDR3 totals 13 residues.